What follows is one T cell receptor beta chain and its context. What it binds is not known. CDR3 length equals 18 residues. The V end was cut by 3 bases, the J end by 4 bases, with 21 bases between. These data belong to a study of siplizumab effects on memory and regulatory T cells. Study results and limitations: The study found that siplizumab significantly reduced alloreactive sequences traceable to unstimulated CD4+ memory cells. On average, about 70% of mappable alloreactive CD4+ clones were Treg-derived under siplizumab, against 25% to 30% in controls. Naive T cells appeared more varied than memory cells and looked like key alloresponse contributors.

Each sample had approximately 10^5 TCR templates assayed. Produced via immunoSEQ multiplex PCR; TCRdb's table is partial and in-frame only. The data contain 95,000 to 110,000 clones, over 90% of them singletons. Sequenced material: Tregs sorted from blood. The clonotype was recovered from a human donor in good health. The rearrangement joins TRBV23-1 to TRBJ1-4, with D perhaps matching TRBD1 (5 bases). TRBV23-1 is assigned to the ORF class and has an uncertain function. The CDR3 DNA reads as TGCGCCAGCAGTCATCCGGACATTCCTACGGGATTTAATGAAAAACTGTTTTTT. As protein: CASSHPDIPTGFNEKLFF.